This T cell receptor beta chain is from a study of shared clonotypes between healthy human individuals. Trimming cost V 1 base and J 4 bases, with 7 bases left between them. The CDR3 runs 12 residues. Germline loops: CDR1 GTSNPN, CDR2 SVGIG (reference sequence). With respect to this clone: Its antigen is unknown.

Libraries were prepared by immunoSEQ multiplex PCR; TCRdb keeps only in-frame clonotypes and omits some of them. The sample has 950,000 to 1,100,000 clones, about four fifths seen once. General study points: Researchers found naive subsets generally carried larger estimated richness than memory subsets. Clonotypes that were shared across a handful of donors made up approximately 5% of naive CD4 clonotypes.

Sequencing was carried out using memory CD4+ T cells from PBMCs. The subset: CD45RA-negative fraction. This sequence was found in a man between 18 and 35 years old in good health. Some clones in this sample may be carry-over from other donors' samples. V usage is TRBV30 and J usage is TRBJ1-2; D is unresolved. The CDR3 region has the DNA TGTGCCTGGAGTGGGCGCTTCTATGGCTACACCTTC. It yields the protein CAWSGRFYGYTF. The whole variable domain, remainder taken from reference TRBV30 and TRBJ1-2, is SQTIHQWPATLVQPVGSPLSLECTVEGTSNPNLYWYRQAAGRGLQLLFYSVGIGQISSEVPQNLSASRPQDRQFILSSKKLLLSDSGFYLCAWSGRFYGYTFGSGTRLTVV.